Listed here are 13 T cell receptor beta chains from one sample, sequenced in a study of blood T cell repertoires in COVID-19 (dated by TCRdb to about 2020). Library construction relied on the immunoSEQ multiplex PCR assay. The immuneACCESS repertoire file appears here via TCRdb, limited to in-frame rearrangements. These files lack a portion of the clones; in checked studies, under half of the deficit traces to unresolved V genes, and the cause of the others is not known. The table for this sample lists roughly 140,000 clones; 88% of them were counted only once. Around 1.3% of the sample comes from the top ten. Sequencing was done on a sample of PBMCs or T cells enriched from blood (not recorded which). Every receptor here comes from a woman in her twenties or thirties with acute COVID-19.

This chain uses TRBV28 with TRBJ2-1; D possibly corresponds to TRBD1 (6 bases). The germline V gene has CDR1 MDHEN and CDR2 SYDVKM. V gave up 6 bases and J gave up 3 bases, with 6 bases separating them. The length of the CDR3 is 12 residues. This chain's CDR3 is CASRDSYNEQFF. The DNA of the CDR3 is TGTGCCAGCAGGGACAGCTACAATGAGCAGTTCTTC.

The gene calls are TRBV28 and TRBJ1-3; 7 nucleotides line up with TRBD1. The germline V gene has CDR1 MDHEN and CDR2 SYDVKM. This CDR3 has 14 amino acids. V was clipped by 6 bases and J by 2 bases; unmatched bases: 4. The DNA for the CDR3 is TGTGCCAGCAGCGCGGACAGGACTGGAAACACCATATATTTT. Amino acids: CASSADRTGNTIYF. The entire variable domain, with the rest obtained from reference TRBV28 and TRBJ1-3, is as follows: DVKVTQSSRYLVKRTGEKVFLECVQDMDHENMFWYRQDPGLGLRLIYFSYDVKMKEKGDIPEGYSVSREKKERFSLILESASTNQTSMYLCASSADRTGNTIYFGEGSWLTVV.

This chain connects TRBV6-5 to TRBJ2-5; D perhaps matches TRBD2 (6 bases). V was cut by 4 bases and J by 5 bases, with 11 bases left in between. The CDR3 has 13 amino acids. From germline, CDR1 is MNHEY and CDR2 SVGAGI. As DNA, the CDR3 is TGTGCCAGCAGTTTCACTAGCTCCGAGACCCAGTACTTC. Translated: CASSFTSSETQYF.

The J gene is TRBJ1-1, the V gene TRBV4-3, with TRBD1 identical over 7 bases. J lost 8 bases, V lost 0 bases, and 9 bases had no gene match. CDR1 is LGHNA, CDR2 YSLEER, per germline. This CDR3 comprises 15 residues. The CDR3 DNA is TGCGCCAGCAGCCAAGATAATATGTGGGGACAGGAAGCTTTCTTT. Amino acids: CASSQDNMWGQEAFF.

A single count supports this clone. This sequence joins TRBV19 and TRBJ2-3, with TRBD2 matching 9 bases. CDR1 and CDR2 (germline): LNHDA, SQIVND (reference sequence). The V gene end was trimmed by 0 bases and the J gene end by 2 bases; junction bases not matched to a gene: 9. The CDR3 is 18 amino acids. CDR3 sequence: CASSIDLEAGGPTDTQYF. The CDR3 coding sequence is TGTGCCAGTAGTATAGATCTTGAAGCGGGAGGCCCCACAGATACGCAGTATTTT. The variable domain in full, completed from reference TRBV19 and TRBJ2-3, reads DGGITQSPKYLFRKEGQNVTLSCEQNLNHDAMYWYRQDPGQGLRLIYYSQIVNDFQKGDIAEGYSVSREKKESFPLTVTSAQKNPTAFYLCASSIDLEAGGPTDTQYFGPGTRLTVL.

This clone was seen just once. The CDR3 sequence: CASSPWSSSETQYF. The CDR3 bases are TGTGCCAGCAGCCCGTGGAGTAGCTCGGAGACCCAGTACTTC. The V call is TRBV7-2, the J call TRBJ2-5; no definite D call. V dropped 5 bases and J dropped 5 bases, with 15 bases sitting between them. Germline values: CDR1 SGHTA, CDR2 FQGNSA. The CDR3 length is 14 residues.

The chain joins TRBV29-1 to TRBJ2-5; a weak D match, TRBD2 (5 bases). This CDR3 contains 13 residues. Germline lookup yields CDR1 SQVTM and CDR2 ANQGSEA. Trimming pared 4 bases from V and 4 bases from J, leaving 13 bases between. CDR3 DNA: TGCAGCGTTGCCGGGCTTGGAGGAGAGACCCAGTACTTC. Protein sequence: CSVAGLGGETQYF.

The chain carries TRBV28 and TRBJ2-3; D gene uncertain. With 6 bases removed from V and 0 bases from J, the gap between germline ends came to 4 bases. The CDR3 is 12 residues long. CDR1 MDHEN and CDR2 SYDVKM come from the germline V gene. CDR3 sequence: CASRASTDTQYF. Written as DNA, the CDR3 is TGTGCCAGCAGGGCTAGCACAGATACGCAGTATTTT.

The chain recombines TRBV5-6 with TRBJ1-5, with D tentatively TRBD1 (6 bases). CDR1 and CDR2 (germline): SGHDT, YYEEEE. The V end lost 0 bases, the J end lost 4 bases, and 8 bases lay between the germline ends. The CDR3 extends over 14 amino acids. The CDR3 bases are TGTGCCAGCAGCTTGGGGACAGAGAATCAGCCCCAGCATTTT. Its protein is CASSLGTENQPQHF.

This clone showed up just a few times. This chain's CDR3 is CASSPRSGTQYF. The CDR3 DNA reads TGTGCCAGCAGCCCTCGTTCGGGTACGCAGTATTTT. J is TRBJ2-3 and V is TRBV28; D is undetermined. Germline V gene data show CDR1 as MDHEN and CDR2 as SYDVKM. Between the trimmed V and J ends, which lost 6 bases and 8 bases, there was a span of 12 bases. This CDR3 contains 12 residues.

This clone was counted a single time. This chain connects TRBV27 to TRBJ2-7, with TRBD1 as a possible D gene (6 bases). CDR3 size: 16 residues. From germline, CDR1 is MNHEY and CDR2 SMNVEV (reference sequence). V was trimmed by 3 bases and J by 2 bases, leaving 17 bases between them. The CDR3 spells CASSFSIGQRTYEQYF. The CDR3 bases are TGTGCCAGCAGTTTTTCCATTGGACAGCGAACCTACGAGCAGTACTTC.

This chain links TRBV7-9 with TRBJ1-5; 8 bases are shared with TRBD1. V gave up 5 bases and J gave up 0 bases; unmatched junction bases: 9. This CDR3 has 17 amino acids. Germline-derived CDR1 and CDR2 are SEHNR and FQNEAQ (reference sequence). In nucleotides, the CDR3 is TGTGCCAGCAGCCCCCACGGGACAGGCCTTAGCAATCAGCCCCAGCATTTT. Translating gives CASSPHGTGLSNQPQHF.

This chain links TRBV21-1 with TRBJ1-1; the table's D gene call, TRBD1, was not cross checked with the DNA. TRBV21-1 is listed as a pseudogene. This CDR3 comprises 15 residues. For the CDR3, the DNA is TGTGCCAGCACCAAAGAAGGGGTCGGGAACACTGAAGCTTTCTTT. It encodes CASTKEGVGNTEAFF.